This T cell receptor (beta chain) derives from a study of blood T cell repertoires in COVID-19. With 4 bases removed from V and 4 bases from J, the gap between germline ends came to 9 bases. The germline V gene has CDR1 SGHDT and CDR2 YYEEEE. This CDR3 has 14 residues. Assay: immunoSEQ multiplex PCR; the TCRdb copy retains only in-frame clones and omits some. The data hold roughly 700,000 clones, with about nine tenths observed a single time. The gene calls are TRBV5-6 and TRBJ1-6; no definite D call. The sample taken for sequencing was peripheral blood. This TCR was recovered from a young woman with acute or convalescent COVID-19. CDR3 amino acids: CASSLQVYNSPLHF. The DNA for the CDR3 is TGTGCCAGCAGCCTTCAGGTGTATAATTCACCCCTCCACTTT.